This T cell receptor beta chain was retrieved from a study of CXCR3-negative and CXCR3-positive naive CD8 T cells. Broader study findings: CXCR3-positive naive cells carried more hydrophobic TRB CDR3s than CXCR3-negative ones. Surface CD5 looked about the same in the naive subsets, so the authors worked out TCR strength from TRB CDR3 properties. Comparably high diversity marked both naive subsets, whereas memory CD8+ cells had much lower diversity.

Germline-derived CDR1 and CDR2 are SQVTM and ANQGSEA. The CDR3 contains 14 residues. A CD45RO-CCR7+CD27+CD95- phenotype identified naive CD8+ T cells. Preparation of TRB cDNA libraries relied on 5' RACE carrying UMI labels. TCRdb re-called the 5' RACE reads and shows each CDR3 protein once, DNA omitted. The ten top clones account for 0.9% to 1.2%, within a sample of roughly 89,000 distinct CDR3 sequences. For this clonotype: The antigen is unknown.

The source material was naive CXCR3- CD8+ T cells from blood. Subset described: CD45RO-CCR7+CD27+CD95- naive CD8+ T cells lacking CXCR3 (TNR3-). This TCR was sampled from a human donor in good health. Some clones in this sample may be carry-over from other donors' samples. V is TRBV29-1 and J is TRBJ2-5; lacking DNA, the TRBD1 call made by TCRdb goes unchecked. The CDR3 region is CSVVWGDQRETQYF.